Included here is one T cell receptor beta chain sequence, with context. Its specificity is not known. The source of the sample is a study of T cells expressing NK-cell markers. Whole-study context: Beta-chain profiling covered CD3+CD56+NKG2C+, CD3+CD56+NKG2C- and CD3+CD56-NKG2C+ sorted subsets. The study's findings and limits: Questions lingered over whether expanded NKG2C+ T cell clones were HCMV-specific. These clonotypes, the leaders elsewhere, also led the CD3+CD56-NKG2C+ fraction in a handful of donors.

Per germline, CDR1 MNHNS and CDR2 SASEGT. This CDR3 is built from 15 residues. UMIs were included in TCR beta cDNA generated by 5'RACE template switching. Each CDR3 protein gets one entry in TCRdb, which reprocessed the 5' RACE reads and gives no DNA. The table gives around 7,400 distinct CDR3 sequences; the top ten clones make up around 60% of it. Source material: blood T cells: a sorted CD56 or NKG2C T cell subset, CD4+ or CD8+ T cells, or bulk PBMC T cells (not recorded which). This rearrangement joins TRBV6-1 to TRBJ1-6; TCRdb's assignment of TRBD1 cannot be checked, as there is no DNA. This receptor was identified in a man aged 18-75 years in good health. The CDR3 sequence is CASSEATGDNSPLHF.